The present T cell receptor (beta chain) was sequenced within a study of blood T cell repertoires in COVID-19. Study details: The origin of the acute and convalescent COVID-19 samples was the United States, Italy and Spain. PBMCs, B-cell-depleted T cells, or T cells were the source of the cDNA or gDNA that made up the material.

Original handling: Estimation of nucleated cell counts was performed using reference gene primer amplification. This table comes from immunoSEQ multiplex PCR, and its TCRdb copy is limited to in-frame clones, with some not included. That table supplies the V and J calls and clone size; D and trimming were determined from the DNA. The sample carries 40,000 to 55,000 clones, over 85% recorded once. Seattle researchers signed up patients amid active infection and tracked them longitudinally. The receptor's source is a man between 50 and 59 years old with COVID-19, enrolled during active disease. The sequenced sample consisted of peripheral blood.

CDR3 bases: TGTGCCAGCAGCTTTCAGGGGTCGGACGAGCAGTACTTC. It is translated as CASSFQGSDEQYF. The chain combines TRBV5-4 with TRBJ2-7; D is possibly TRBD1 (6 bases). CDR3 length equals 13 residues. Germline assignment: CDR1 SGHNT and CDR2 YYREEE (reference sequence). The V end was cut by 2 bases, the J end by 5 bases, with 11 bases between.